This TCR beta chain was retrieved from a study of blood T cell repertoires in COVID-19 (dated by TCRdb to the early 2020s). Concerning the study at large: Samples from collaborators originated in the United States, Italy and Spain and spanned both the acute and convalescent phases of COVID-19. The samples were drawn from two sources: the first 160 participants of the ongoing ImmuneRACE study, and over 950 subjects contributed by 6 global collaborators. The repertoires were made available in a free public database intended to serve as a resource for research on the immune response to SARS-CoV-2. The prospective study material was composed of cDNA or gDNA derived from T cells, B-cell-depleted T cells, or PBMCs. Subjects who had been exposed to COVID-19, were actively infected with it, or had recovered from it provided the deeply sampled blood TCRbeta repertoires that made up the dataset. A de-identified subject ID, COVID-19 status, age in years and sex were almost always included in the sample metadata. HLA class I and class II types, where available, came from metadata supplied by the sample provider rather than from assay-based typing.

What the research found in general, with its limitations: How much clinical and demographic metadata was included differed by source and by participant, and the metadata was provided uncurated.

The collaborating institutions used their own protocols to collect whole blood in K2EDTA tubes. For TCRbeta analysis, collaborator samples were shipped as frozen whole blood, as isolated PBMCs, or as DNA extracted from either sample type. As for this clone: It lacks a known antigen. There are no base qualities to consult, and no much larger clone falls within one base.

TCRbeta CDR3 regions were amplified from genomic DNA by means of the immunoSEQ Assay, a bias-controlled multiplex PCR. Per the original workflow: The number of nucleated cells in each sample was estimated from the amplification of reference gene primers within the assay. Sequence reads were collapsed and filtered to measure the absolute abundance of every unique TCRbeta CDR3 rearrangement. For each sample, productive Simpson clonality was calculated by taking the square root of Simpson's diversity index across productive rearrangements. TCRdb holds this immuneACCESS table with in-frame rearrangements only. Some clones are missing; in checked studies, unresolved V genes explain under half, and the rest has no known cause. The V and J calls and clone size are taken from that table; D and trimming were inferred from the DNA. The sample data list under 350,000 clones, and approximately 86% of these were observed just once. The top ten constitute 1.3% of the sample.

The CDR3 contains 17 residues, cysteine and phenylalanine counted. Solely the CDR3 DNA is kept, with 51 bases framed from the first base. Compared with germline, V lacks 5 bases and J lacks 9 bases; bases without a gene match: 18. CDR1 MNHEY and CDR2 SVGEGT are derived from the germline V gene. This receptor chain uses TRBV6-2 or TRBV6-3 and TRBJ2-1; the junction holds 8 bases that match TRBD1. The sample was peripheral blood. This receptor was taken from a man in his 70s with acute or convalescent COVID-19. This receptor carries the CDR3 CASSLDHRGFYGSEQFF. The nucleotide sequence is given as TGTGCCAGCAGTCTTGACCACAGGGGGTTTTATGGGAGTGAGCAGTTCTTC.